The 16 T cell receptor beta chains below all came from one sample that was sequenced in a study of human T cells and chemical hapten exposure. In TCRdb, the RACE reads were re-called with MiXCR into one record per CDR3 protein. Of 40,000 to 65,000 distinct CDR3 sequences listed, approximately 9.9% are singletons. The time point was: patch test 1, 2 weeks after DPC sensitization. Regarding treatment: therapeutic diphenylcyclopropenone sensitization with weekly scalp DPC. Total RNA was isolated from unfractionated whole blood. This specimen was whole blood, taken in connection with sensitization to the hapten diphenylcyclopropenone (DPC). Receptors were obtained from a woman aged 40-49 years with alopecia areata. Some clones in this sample may be carry-over from other donors' samples.

This clonotype was detected a few times. The germline gene is not matched at one end of the junction; a read error may be the cause. The chain couples TRBV7-7 to TRBJ2-5, with D perhaps TRBD1 (5 bases). Germline V gives CDR1 SSHAT, CDR2 FNYEAQ (reference sequence). The CDR3 totals 15 residues. The CDR3 loop reads CASSRAAGYPDAQYF. The DNA for the CDR3 is TGTGCTAGCAGCCGGGCGGCAGGGTACCCAGATGCCCAGTACTTC.

V and J are TRBV27 and TRBJ2-2; D perhaps matches TRBD2 (6 bases). V lost 3 bases to trimming and J lost 0 bases, with 8 bases between them. The germline CDR1 and CDR2 sequences are MNHEY and SMNVEV (reference sequence). The CDR3 covers 15 residues. The CDR3 bases are TGTGCCAGCAGTTTGGCGGGGCCGAACACCGGGGAGCTGTTTTTT. Residues: CASSLAGPNTGELFF.

The CDR3 DNA follows: TGTGCCAGCTCTCGGACCGGGGGACAGAGCAATGAGCAGTTCTTC. It is translated as CASSRTGGQSNEQFF. V is TRBV18 and J is TRBJ2-1; a weak D match, TRBD1 (7 bases). V was shortened by 6 bases and J by 6 bases, with 18 bases between the two germline ends. CDR3 length: 15 residues. Germline loops: CDR1 KGHSH, CDR2 LQKENI.

V usage is TRBV7-2 and J usage is TRBJ1-2; D may be TRBD1 (5 bases). Germline assignment: CDR1 SGHTA and CDR2 FQGNSA. The CDR3 spans 13 residues. V was shortened by 1 base and J by 5 bases, with 8 bases between the two germline ends. The CDR3 region has the DNA TGTGCCAGCAGCTTAGGACAGTTTTATGGCTACACCTTC. Protein: CASSLGQFYGYTF.

This clonotype was picked up a small number of times. One end of the junction does not line up with germline, which may come from a read error. As DNA, the CDR3 is TGTGCTAGCAGGAAACTAGAGGGGGAGACCCAGTACTTC. It specifies CASRKLEGETQYF. The rearrangement joins TRBV7-7 to TRBJ2-5, with D tentatively TRBD1 or TRBD2 (5 bases each). Germline lookup yields CDR1 SSHAT and CDR2 FNYEAQ (reference sequence). This CDR3 has 13 residues.

Many counts were recorded for this clonotype. The chain carries TRBV3-1 and TRBJ2-2, with 10 bases fitting TRBD1. After removal of 4 bases from V and 4 bases from J, the junction contained 6 bases not matched to a gene. The V gene's germline CDR1 is LGHDT and CDR2 YNNKEL (reference sequence). The CDR3 has 16 residues. The CDR3 DNA reads TGTGCCAGCAGCCCCCAGGACAGGGGGGGCACCGGGGAGCTGTTTTTT. Translation: CASSPQDRGGTGELFF.

The chain links TRBV11-2 to TRBJ2-7, with 9 bases matching TRBD2. The CDR3 runs to 17 residues. Per the germline V gene, CDR1 is SGHAT and CDR2 is FQNNGV. J lost 6 bases, V lost 1 base, and 13 bases had no gene match. The CDR3 DNA is TGTGCCAGCAGCTTAGGGTTGGGGGCTAGCGGGGCTAGCGAGCAGTACTTC. Amino acids: CASSLGLGASGASEQYF.

Many counts were recorded for this clonotype. The V call is TRBV20-1, the J call TRBJ1-6; 7 positions match TRBD1. The CDR3 spans 13 residues. Germline assignment: CDR1 DFQATT and CDR2 SNEGSKA (reference sequence). The J segment lost 8 bases and the V segment lost 5 bases, leaving 6 bases of the junction unmatched. In nucleotides, the CDR3 is TGCAGTGCTCATCAGACAGGGCATTCACCCCTCCACTTT. This codes for CSAHQTGHSPLHF.

This clonotype was seen more than once but under ten times. The genes are TRBV27 and TRBJ2-3; D tentatively fits TRBD1 or TRBD2 (6 bases each). V lost 1 base and J lost 5, with 22 bases in between. This CDR3 has 18 residues. The germline gives CDR1 MNHEY, CDR2 SMNVEV (reference sequence). This chain's CDR3 is CASSLFSRRGLGGDTQYF. The CDR3 DNA follows: TGTGCCAGCAGTTTATTTTCCCGGAGGGGTTTAGGGGGAGATACGCAGTATTTT.

This clonotype appeared a few times. The chain carries TRBV29-1 and TRBJ1-2; D perhaps matches TRBD1 (6 bases). The CDR3 runs 13 residues. From germline, CDR1 is SQVTM and CDR2 ANQGSEA. The V and J ends lost 2 bases and 2 bases respectively, with 9 bases between them. CDR3 coding DNA: TGCAGCGTTGAAAATACAGGGAACTATGGCTACACCTTC. Translating it yields CSVENTGNYGYTF.

This clonotype showed up just a few times. V gene TRBV7-2 combines with J gene TRBJ2-3; unclear D gene. Trimming pared 2 bases from V and 5 bases from J, leaving 14 bases between. The CDR3 is made up of 15 amino acids. Per the germline V gene, CDR1 is SGHTA and CDR2 is FQGNSA. The CDR3 protein is CASSLRRLTGDTQYF. CDR3 sequence (DNA): TGTGCCAGCAGCTTAAGGCGCCTCACGGGAGATACGCAGTATTTT.

This clonotype has just a few counts. In DNA, the CDR3 is TGCGCCAGCAGCCAAGAATGGAGCCGATATGAGCAGTTCTTC. The encoded protein is CASSQEWSRYEQFF. The chain employs TRBV4-1 and TRBJ2-1; D is unresolved. Trimming pared 0 bases from V and 8 bases from J, leaving 11 bases between. The CDR3 length is 14 residues. Germline CDR1 MGHRA, CDR2 YSYEKL.

This rearrangement joins TRBV11-2 to TRBJ2-1; a possible D gene is TRBD1 (5 bases). V gave up 7 bases and J gave up 5 bases, with 12 bases separating them. The CDR3 totals 13 residues. Per the germline V gene, CDR1 is SGHAT and CDR2 is FQNNGV. CDR3 amino acids: CASKVDNNNEQFF. DNA of the CDR3: TGTGCCAGCAAGGTGGACAACAACAATGAGCAGTTCTTC.

This clonotype has at least ten counts. V and J are TRBV10-1 and TRBJ2-3, with D uncertain. This CDR3 spans 12 amino acids. Trimming took 0 bases from V and 2 from J, leaving 0 bases between them. Germline values: CDR1 WNHNN, CDR2 SYGVQD (reference sequence). This chain's CDR3 is CASSESTDTQYF. CDR3 DNA: TGCGCCAGCAGTGAGTCCACAGATACGCAGTATTTT.

This chain connects TRBV6-1 to TRBJ2-5; TRBD2 matches at 11 bases. This CDR3 is built from 16 residues. From germline, CDR1 is MNHNS and CDR2 SASEGT. V lost 0 bases, J lost 13 bases, and 13 bases stayed unmatched. Here the CDR3 DNA reads TGTGCCAGCAGTGAAGCGCAGGCTAGCGGGAGGTCCCGCCGGTACTTC. Amino acids: CASSEAQASGRSRRYF.

The V call is TRBV30, the J call TRBJ2-3; the match to TRBD2 covers 7 bases. CDR1 is GTSNPN, CDR2 SVGIG, per germline (reference sequence). V gave up 0 bases and J gave up 0 bases; unmatched junction bases: 0. The CDR3 has 14 amino acids. CDR3 DNA: TGTGCCTGGAGTGTTAGCGGGAGCACAGATACGCAGTATTTT. Its protein is CAWSVSGSTDTQYF.